This T cell receptor (beta chain) was recovered during a study of spatial heterogeneity in lung cancer. Study-wide background: Each time, sequencing found more beta-chain sequences than alpha-chain sequences. Study results and limitations: Blood showed ubiquitous tumor TCRs more often at resection than at routine follow-up.

TCR cDNA molecules were tagged individually, and each one carried a unique molecular identifier. TCRdb reprocessed the 5' RACE reads with MiXCR, giving one entry per CDR3 protein. The repertoire consists of approximately 22,000 distinct CDR3 sequences, with approximately 5.8% occurring once and the leading ten covering over 30%. Time point described: sample taken at primary tumor resection. Extraction of whole RNA from tumor, nontumor lung or frozen PBMC preceded unsorted sequencing. V was pared by 4 bases and J by 3 bases, with 0 bases of the junction left unmatched. CDR3 length equals 13 residues. This clonotype was detected many times. Its antigen remains unidentified.

J is TRBJ2-5 and V is TRBV12-3 or TRBV12-4, with 9 bases lining up with TRBD2. The sample was PBMCs, taken at surgery. The receptor's source is a male donor with early-stage non-small cell lung cancer. The CDR3 is CASSSSGEETQYF. CDR3 bases: TGTGCCAGCAGTTCTAGCGGGGAAGAGACCCAGTACTTC.